This TCR beta chain comes out of a study of blood T cells in healthy people across ages. About the research overall: Template-switching capture recovered about one barcoded beta molecule per two T cells. Study-wide results and caveats: Long-lived donors exceeded aged donors in naive CD4+ cells and diversity. While age rose, TCR beta diversity per million T cells dropped in a roughly linear way.

Germline CDR1 is SGHRS and CDR2 is YFSETQ. The CDR3 consists of 15 residues. Comments on this clonotype: Its matching antigen is unknown.

Sample-barcoded 5' priming and a J-beta primer mix drove a second PCR of about 6 to 12 cycles. Every single cDNA molecule received a tag from a template-switch adaptor with 12 random nucleotides. TCRdb fed the 5' RACE reads into MiXCR, producing one record per CDR3 protein. The table records about 900,000 distinct CDR3 sequences, around two thirds of them present only once. Material: blood. This TCR was sampled from a man aged 25 to 40 in good health. This sequence joins TRBV5-1 and TRBJ2-4; D tentatively fits TRBD1 or TRBD2 (5 bases each). The DNA matches TRBJ2-7 better at its end, which makes the J call doubtful. The CDR3 here is CASSLVGAGNHEQYF. The CDR3 bases are TGCGCCAGCAGCTTGGTCGGGGCAGGTAACCACGAGCAGTACTTC.